The 13 T cell receptor beta chains listed next were all sequenced from one sample in a study of T-cell reconstitution after alpha-beta-depleted transplantation in children. Unique molecular identifiers were used to barcode this TCRbeta library. TCRdb reprocessed the PCR reads with MiXCR, giving one entry per CDR3 protein. The sample holds about 220,000 distinct CDR3 sequences, about 15% seen once. Sequenced here: PBMCs, mostly from graft donor cells, sampled 360 days after TCRalphabeta/CD19-depleted stem cell transplant. The receptors shown here come from a male patient between 2 and 15 years old who had a stem cell transplant for acute lymphoblastic leukemia, so the T cells may come from the graft donor.

The V gene is TRBV9, the J gene TRBJ2-5; TRBD2 aligns across 10 bases. Trimming at V came to 3 bases and at J to 2 bases, leaving 4 bases not matched to a gene. The V gene's germline CDR1 is SGDLS and CDR2 YYNGEE. There are 15 residues in the CDR3. The CDR3 bases are TGTGCCAGCAGCGGACTAGCGGGTCGTCAAGAGACCCAGTACTTC. It codes for CASSGLAGRQETQYF.

This clonotype has only a few counts. V gene TRBV10-3 combines with J gene TRBJ2-3; 9 nucleotides agree with TRBD2. CDR1 and CDR2 (germline): ENHRY, SYGVKD. The CDR3 runs 13 residues. Trimming cost V 7 bases and J 3 bases; bases outside gene matches: 2. CDR3 amino acids: CAITSGVTDTQYF. The DNA of the CDR3 is TGTGCCATCACTAGCGGGGTTACAGATACGCAGTATTTT.

The rearrangement uses TRBV10-3 and TRBJ2-1; TRBD2 matches at 9 bases. V shed 6 bases, J shed 2 bases, and the junction held 14 bases outside the gene matches. This CDR3 comprises 18 residues. Germline V gene lookup returns CDR1 ENHRY and CDR2 SYGVKD. The chain's CDR3 is CAISGGLAGAPTYNEQFF. The CDR3 nucleotides read TGTGCCATCAGCGGGGGGTTAGCGGGGGCCCCCACCTACAATGAGCAGTTCTTC.

The chain employs TRBV11-2 and TRBJ2-7; D is undetermined. The CDR3 is 13 residues long. The V gene lost 3 bases and the J gene lost 2 bases, with 8 bases spanning the gap. Germline CDR1 and CDR2: SGHAT and FQNNGV. The CDR3 loop is CASSFVEAYEQYF. In nucleotides, the CDR3 is TGTGCCAGCAGCTTTGTAGAGGCCTACGAGCAGTACTTC.

The sample holds many counts of this clonotype. This chain connects TRBV6-2 or TRBV6-3 to TRBJ1-1; maybe TRBD1 (5 bases). The ends were cut back, 5 bases at V and 0 bases at J, with 10 bases in the middle. The CDR3 runs to 14 residues. Germline CDR1 and CDR2: MNHEY and SVGEGT. The CDR3: CASSGHSMNTEAFF. The CDR3 nucleotides read TGTGCCAGCAGTGGACACAGCATGAACACTGAAGCTTTCTTT.

This clonotype was seen many times. The chain joins TRBV18 to TRBJ2-5; D unresolved. Per germline, CDR1 KGHSH and CDR2 LQKENI. The CDR3 contains 15 residues. Trimming removed 0 bases at V and 2 bases at J, with 10 bases between. CDR3 bases: TGTGCCAGCTCACCACCATTAGACGGACAAGAGACCCAGTACTTC. Translation: CASSPPLDGQETQYF. The variable domain in full, completed from reference TRBV18 and TRBJ2-5, reads NAGVMQNPRHLVRRRGQEARLRCSPMKGHSHVYWYRQLPEEGLKFMVYLQKENIIDESGMPKERFSAEFPKEGPSILRIQQVVRGDSAAYFCASSPPLDGQETQYFGPGTRLLVL.

This clonotype was detected only a few times. The CDR3 nucleotides read TGTGCCAGCAGCATAGGGACAGGCAGGCAGCCCCAGCATTTT. It is translated as CASSIGTGRQPQHF. The chain couples TRBV12-3 or TRBV12-4 to TRBJ1-5, with TRBD1 matching 8 bases. The junction had 8 bases not matched to a gene; V was cut back by 6 bases and J by 7 bases. The CDR3 sequence is 14 residues long.

The V and J genes are TRBV5-6 and TRBJ2-2, with 11 positions matching TRBD2. Germline loops: CDR1 SGHDT, CDR2 YYEEEE. The junction had 5 bases not matched to a gene; V was cut back by 0 bases and J by 1 base. CDR3 length: 18 residues. CDR3 coding DNA: TGTGCCAGCAGCTTGGATAGCGGGGGGGTCTTGAACACCGGGGAGCTGTTTTTT. It codes for CASSLDSGGVLNTGELFF.

The rearrangement links TRBV15 to TRBJ2-7; tentatively, D is TRBD1 or TRBD2 (5 bases each). From germline, CDR1 is LNHNV and CDR2 YYDKDF (reference sequence). The CDR3 contains 14 residues. The V end was cut by 5 bases, the J end by 2 bases, with 13 bases between. CDR3 loop: CATSGVGTAYEQYF. CDR3 in DNA: TGTGCCACCAGCGGCGTCGGGACCGCCTACGAGCAGTACTTC.

The V call is TRBV5-8, the J call TRBJ2-7; tentatively, D is TRBD1 (6 bases). With 4 bases removed from V and 0 bases from J, the gap between germline ends came to 11 bases. Germline V gene sequence: CDR1 SGHTS, CDR2 YDEGEE. The CDR3 spans 14 residues. The CDR3 is CASSPGQFSYEQYF. The CDR3 DNA reads TGTGCCAGCAGCCCAGGACAGTTCTCCTACGAGCAGTACTTC.

This clonotype is medium-sized within its sample. The chain links TRBV7-6 to TRBJ1-4; 7 nucleotides match TRBD1. The CDR3 is made up of 15 amino acids. Germline V CDR1 and CDR2: SGHVS, FNYEAQ. With V trimmed by 4 bases and J by 3 bases, 5 bases remained unmatched. The CDR3 loop is CASSSWTGPNEKLFF. The CDR3 DNA sequence: TGTGCCAGCAGCTCCTGGACAGGCCCTAATGAAAAACTGTTTTTT.

This clonotype was found a few times. The rearrangement uses TRBV20-1 and TRBJ2-5; perhaps D is TRBD1 or TRBD2 (5 bases each). Trimming took 4 bases from V and 1 from J, leaving 13 bases between them. This CDR3 has 14 residues. Germline CDR1 and CDR2: DFQATT and SNEGSKA (reference sequence). The CDR3 is CSAMPAGTQETQYF. The CDR3 DNA follows: TGCAGTGCTATGCCGGCAGGGACCCAAGAGACCCAGTACTTC.

This chain links TRBV11-2 with TRBJ2-1; maybe TRBD2 (6 bases). Trimming cost V 5 bases and J 7 bases, with 21 bases left between them. Germline CDR1 SGHAT, CDR2 FQNNGV. The CDR3 is 16 amino acids. CDR3 nucleotides: TGTGCCAGCAGCCCGCGGGGACTCCTTCGGGGGAATGAGCAGTTCTTC. Translated: CASSPRGLLRGNEQFF.